This is a list of T cell receptor beta chains from one sample in a study of regulatory T cells in long-lasting Graves disease. TCRdb reanalysed the multiplex PCR reads using MiXCR and keeps one entry per CDR3 protein. The sample has about 520,000 distinct CDR3 sequences, around 13% seen once; the top ten hold about 8.9%. These data are also associated with another study on T cells in Graves' hyperthyroidism and ophthalmopathy.

This material consisted of peripheral blood mononuclear cells (PBMCs), taken at new diagnosis, from a patient treated with antithyroid drugs. These receptors originate from a woman aged 25 to 39 with Graves disease. Each CDR3 is given with its conserved first and last residue. The order of the fields is CDR3 DNA, CDR3 protein, CDR3 length, V gene, clone size, J gene, D gene. The D gene is left open where the match is weak. A clone size is listed for some rows: how often the clone was seen (once, few, many), or a class if it is expanded.

CDR3 DNA: TGTGCCAGCAGCTACGACTACAGCGGGAGCGGCACAGATACGCAGTATTTT
CDR3 protein: CASSYDYSGSGTDTQYF
CDR3 length: 17
V gene: TRBV27
clone size: many
J gene: TRBJ2-3
D gene: TRBD2

CDR3 DNA: TGTGCCAGCTCGCCACCATCTAGGGACAATGAGCAGTTCTTC
CDR3 protein: CASSPPSRDNEQFF
CDR3 length: 14
V gene: TRBV18
clone size: many
J gene: TRBJ2-1
D gene: .

CDR3 DNA: TGTGCCAGCAGTGAAAGGAACAGGGAGGCCTACGAGCAGTACTTC
CDR3 protein: CASSERNREAYEQYF
CDR3 length: 15
V gene: TRBV6-1
clone size: .
J gene: TRBJ2-7
D gene: .

CDR3 DNA: TGTGCCAGCAGTGAACGGGCGGTGACATACAATGAGCAGTTCTTC
CDR3 protein: CASSERAVTYNEQFF
CDR3 length: 15
V gene: TRBV6-2/TRBV6-3
clone size: many
J gene: TRBJ2-1
D gene: .

CDR3 DNA: TGTGCCAGCAGCTTAGATAGGGGTGGAGGAGAGACCCAGTACTTC
CDR3 protein: CASSLDRGGGETQYF
CDR3 length: 15
V gene: TRBV11-2
clone size: many
J gene: TRBJ2-5
D gene: .

CDR3 DNA: TGTGCCAGCAGGGGGGACGGGGAGCTGTTTTTT
CDR3 protein: CASRGDGELFF
CDR3 length: 11
V gene: TRBV12-3/TRBV12-4
clone size: many
J gene: TRBJ2-2
D gene: .

CDR3 DNA: TGTGCCAGCAGTTTGGGGGGGGGCTGGGGCAATCAGCCCCAGCATTTT
CDR3 protein: CASSLGGGWGNQPQHF
CDR3 length: 16
V gene: TRBV28
clone size: many
J gene: TRBJ1-5
D gene: .

CDR3 DNA: TGTGCCTGGAGTGTGGGAGACTCCGGGGAGCTGTTTTTT
CDR3 protein: CAWSVGDSGELFF
CDR3 length: 13
V gene: TRBV30
clone size: .
J gene: TRBJ2-2
D gene: .

CDR3 DNA: TGTGCCAGCAGCCGTGGAGAGGGGTCCTACAATGAGCAGTTCTTC
CDR3 protein: CASSRGEGSYNEQFF
CDR3 length: 15
V gene: TRBV7-8
clone size: .
J gene: TRBJ2-1
D gene: .

CDR3 DNA: TGTGCCAGCAGTCGACAGGGGGCTAACGCATGGGGATACAATGAGCAGTTCTTC
CDR3 protein: CASSRQGANAWGYNEQFF
CDR3 length: 18
V gene: TRBV28
clone size: few
J gene: TRBJ2-1
D gene: TRBD1

CDR3 DNA: TGTGCCAGCAGCCTCCCGGCCGCGGGAGCAGACTACGAGCAGTACTTC
CDR3 protein: CASSLPAAGADYEQYF
CDR3 length: 16
V gene: TRBV11-2
clone size: few
J gene: TRBJ2-7
D gene: TRBD2

CDR3 DNA: TGTGCCAGCAGCTTAACTCCGGGACAGGGCTACAATGAGCAGTTCTTC
CDR3 protein: CASSLTPGQGYNEQFF
CDR3 length: 16
V gene: TRBV7-3
clone size: few
J gene: TRBJ2-1
D gene: TRBD1

CDR3 DNA: TGTGCCAGCTCACCAGTCCCCGGTGACCAAGAGACCCAGTACTTC
CDR3 protein: CASSPVPGDQETQYF
CDR3 length: 15
V gene: TRBV18
clone size: few
J gene: TRBJ2-5
D gene: .

CDR3 DNA: TGTGCCAGCAGCCCGTTCCGGGACAAAAACTATGGCTACACCTTC
CDR3 protein: CASSPFRDKNYGYTF
CDR3 length: 15
V gene: TRBV7-2
clone size: .
J gene: TRBJ1-2
D gene: .

CDR3 DNA: TGCGCCAGCAGCCAAGAAGGGGCGCAGAATTCACCCCTCCACTTT
CDR3 protein: CASSQEGAQNSPLHF
CDR3 length: 15
V gene: TRBV4-3
clone size: few
J gene: TRBJ1-6
D gene: .

CDR3 DNA: TGCAGTGCCAACGACAGAATGAACACCGGGGAGCTGTTTTTT
CDR3 protein: CSANDRMNTGELFF
CDR3 length: 14
V gene: TRBV20-1
clone size: many
J gene: TRBJ2-2
D gene: .

CDR3 DNA: TGTGCCAGCAGCTCTCTTTCGGAAGCTTTCTTT
CDR3 protein: CASSSLSEAFF
CDR3 length: 11
V gene: TRBV12-3/TRBV12-4
clone size: many
J gene: TRBJ1-1
D gene: .

CDR3 DNA: TGTGCCAGCACTCGACTTGACAGGGGAGCCTACGAGCAGTACTTC
CDR3 protein: CASTRLDRGAYEQYF
CDR3 length: 15
V gene: TRBV28
clone size: .
J gene: TRBJ2-7
D gene: TRBD1

CDR3 DNA: TGTGCCAGCAGCGAACCCCACTATGGCTACACCTTC
CDR3 protein: CASSEPHYGYTF
CDR3 length: 12
V gene: TRBV9
clone size: many
J gene: TRBJ1-2
D gene: .

CDR3 DNA: TGTGCCTGGAGTATCGGCCCTGCCCGGAGGCACTATGGCTACACCTTC
CDR3 protein: CAWSIGPARRHYGYTF
CDR3 length: 16
V gene: TRBV30
clone size: many
J gene: TRBJ1-2
D gene: .

CDR3 DNA: TGTGCCAGCAGCTTATCCGCCCTGGCTTCAGATACGCAGTATTTT
CDR3 protein: CASSLSALASDTQYF
CDR3 length: 15
V gene: TRBV7-2
clone size: many
J gene: TRBJ2-3
D gene: .

CDR3 DNA: TGTGCCAGCAGCCCCCGGACAGGGCCATTGACTGAAGCTTTCTTT
CDR3 protein: CASSPRTGPLTEAFF
CDR3 length: 15
V gene: TRBV7-9
clone size: many
J gene: TRBJ1-1
D gene: TRBD1

CDR3 DNA: TGTGCCAGCCTGGTGGCACTTGCTGGAAACACCATATATTTT
CDR3 protein: CASLVALAGNTIYF
CDR3 length: 14
V gene: TRBV6-1
clone size: .
J gene: TRBJ1-3
D gene: .

CDR3 DNA: TGTGCCAGTAGTTTGGACAGGTTCAATCAGCCCCAGCATTTT
CDR3 protein: CASSLDRFNQPQHF
CDR3 length: 14
V gene: TRBV19
clone size: few
J gene: TRBJ1-5
D gene: TRBD1

CDR3 DNA: TGTGCCAGCAGTTACAGACTTGGAACGCCTAGAGGCGCAGATACGCAGTATTTT
CDR3 protein: CASSYRLGTPRGADTQYF
CDR3 length: 18
V gene: TRBV6-2/TRBV6-3
clone size: many
J gene: TRBJ2-3
D gene: .

CDR3 DNA: TGTGCCAGCAAAAAGGGACTGGGCCTCAACGATCAGGATGAGCAGTTCTTC
CDR3 protein: CASKKGLGLNDQDEQFF
CDR3 length: 17
V gene: TRBV7-9
clone size: .
J gene: TRBJ2-1
D gene: .

CDR3 DNA: TGTGCCAGCAGCTTAGCCCACCGGGAGCAGTTCTTC
CDR3 protein: CASSLAHREQFF
CDR3 length: 12
V gene: TRBV7-6
clone size: .
J gene: TRBJ2-1
D gene: .

CDR3 DNA: TGTGCCAGCAGCTTAGGGGACTACTTTTACGAGCAGTACTTC
CDR3 protein: CASSLGDYFYEQYF
CDR3 length: 14
V gene: TRBV11-1
clone size: few
J gene: TRBJ2-7
D gene: TRBD2

CDR3 DNA: TGTGCCAGCTCATTTGGGACTAGCGGCTTCGAGCAGTACTTC
CDR3 protein: CASSFGTSGFEQYF
CDR3 length: 14
V gene: TRBV18
clone size: .
J gene: TRBJ2-7
D gene: TRBD2

CDR3 DNA: TGCAGCGTGCCCGGCAGGGGTCGAAGCTCCTACAATGAGCAGTTCTTC
CDR3 protein: CSVPGRGRSSYNEQFF
CDR3 length: 16
V gene: TRBV29-1
clone size: many
J gene: TRBJ2-1
D gene: .

CDR3 DNA: TGTGCCATCAGTTCTTCACCGGGACAGAGTTACAATGAGCAGTTCTTC
CDR3 protein: CAISSSPGQSYNEQFF
CDR3 length: 16
V gene: TRBV10-3
clone size: few
J gene: TRBJ2-1
D gene: TRBD1

CDR3 DNA: TGTGCCAGCAGCTTACATCAGGAGGCAGACACTGAAGCTTTCTTT
CDR3 protein: CASSLHQEADTEAFF
CDR3 length: 15
V gene: TRBV11-2
clone size: many
J gene: TRBJ1-1
D gene: .

CDR3 DNA: TGTGCCAGCTCACCACCTAGTCCCCTCACAGATACGCAGTATTTT
CDR3 protein: CASSPPSPLTDTQYF
CDR3 length: 15
V gene: TRBV18
clone size: .
J gene: TRBJ2-3
D gene: .

CDR3 DNA: TGTGCCACCAGCAGAGCCGACCGGGGGGCAGGCCCCTATGGCTACACCTTC
CDR3 protein: CATSRADRGAGPYGYTF
CDR3 length: 17
V gene: TRBV15
clone size: many
J gene: TRBJ1-2
D gene: .

CDR3 DNA: TGTGCCAGTAGTCGGGGAGGCAGACCTTTGCCCCAGCATTTT
CDR3 protein: CASSRGGRPLPQHF
CDR3 length: 14
V gene: TRBV19
clone size: .
J gene: TRBJ1-5
D gene: .

CDR3 DNA: TGCAGTGCTAGAGATGCGGTGGGGTTCGCTGAAGCTTTCTTT
CDR3 protein: CSARDAVGFAEAFF
CDR3 length: 14
V gene: TRBV20-1
clone size: few
J gene: TRBJ1-1
D gene: .

CDR3 DNA: TGTGCCAGCTCACCGAACCAGGGGAGGAATGAAAAACTGTTTTTT
CDR3 protein: CASSPNQGRNEKLFF
CDR3 length: 15
V gene: TRBV18
clone size: many
J gene: TRBJ1-4
D gene: .

CDR3 DNA: TGTGCCAGCAGCCCCCGCTTGCGGGAGGGCCCCTACAATGAGCAGTTCTTC
CDR3 protein: CASSPRLREGPYNEQFF
CDR3 length: 17
V gene: TRBV28
clone size: many
J gene: TRBJ2-1
D gene: TRBD2

CDR3 DNA: TGCGCCAGCAGCGCCCAGGGGGCCGGGGAGCTGTTTTTT
CDR3 protein: CASSAQGAGELFF
CDR3 length: 13
V gene: TRBV5-1
clone size: many
J gene: TRBJ2-2
D gene: TRBD1

CDR3 DNA: TGTGCCACCAGTCGGTGGACGGACGATTACAATGAGCAGTTCTTC
CDR3 protein: CATSRWTDDYNEQFF
CDR3 length: 15
V gene: TRBV28
clone size: many
J gene: TRBJ2-1
D gene: .

CDR3 DNA: TGTGCCAGCAGTTTGGGTAGGGTCGATGAGCAGTTCTTC
CDR3 protein: CASSLGRVDEQFF
CDR3 length: 13
V gene: TRBV28
clone size: few
J gene: TRBJ2-1
D gene: .